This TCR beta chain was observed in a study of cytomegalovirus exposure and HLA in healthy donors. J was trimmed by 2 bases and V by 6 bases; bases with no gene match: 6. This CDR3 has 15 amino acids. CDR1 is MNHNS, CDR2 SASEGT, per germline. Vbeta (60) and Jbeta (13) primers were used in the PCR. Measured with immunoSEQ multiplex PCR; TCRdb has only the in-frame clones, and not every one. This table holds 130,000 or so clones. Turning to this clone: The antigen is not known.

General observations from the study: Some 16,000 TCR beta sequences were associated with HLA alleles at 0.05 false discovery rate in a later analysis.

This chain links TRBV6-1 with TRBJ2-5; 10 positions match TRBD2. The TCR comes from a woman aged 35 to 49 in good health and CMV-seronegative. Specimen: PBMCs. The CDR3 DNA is TGTGCCAGCAGGCTAGCGGGGGTCAAACAAGAGACCCAGTACTTC. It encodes CASRLAGVKQETQYF.